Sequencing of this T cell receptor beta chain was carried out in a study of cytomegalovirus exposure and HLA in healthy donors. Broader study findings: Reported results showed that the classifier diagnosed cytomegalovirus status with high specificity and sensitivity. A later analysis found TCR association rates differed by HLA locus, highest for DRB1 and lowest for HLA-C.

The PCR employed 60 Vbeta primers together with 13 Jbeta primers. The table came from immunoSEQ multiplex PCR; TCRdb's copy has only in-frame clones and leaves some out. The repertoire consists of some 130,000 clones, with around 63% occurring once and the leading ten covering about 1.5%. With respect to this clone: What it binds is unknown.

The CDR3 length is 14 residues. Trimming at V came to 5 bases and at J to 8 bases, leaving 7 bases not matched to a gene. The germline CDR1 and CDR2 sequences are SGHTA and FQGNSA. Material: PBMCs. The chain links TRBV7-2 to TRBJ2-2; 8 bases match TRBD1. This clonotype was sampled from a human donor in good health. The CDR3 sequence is CASSLDRARGELFF. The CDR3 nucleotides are TGTGCCAGCAGCCTGGACAGGGCCAGGGGGGAGCTGTTTTTT.